This T cell receptor (beta chain) appears in the sequencing data of a study of OX40 agonist ivuxolimab in advanced cancers. This clone is classed as medium-sized. Clones were sequenced by immunoSEQ multiplex PCR, and TCRdb holds only the in-frame ones, with some missing. The sample lists some 70,000 clones; about 89% were seen once. Germline assignment: CDR1 MNHEY and CDR2 SMNVEV (reference sequence). The V and J ends lost 7 bases and 2 bases, in that order; junction bases with no gene match: 6. The CDR3 runs 14 residues. The rearrangement links TRBV27 to TRBJ1-1; 8 nucleotides match TRBD1. The sample in question was CD4+ or CD8+ T cells sorted from blood, obtained in a trial of the OX40 agonist ivuxolimab. The receptor's source is an adult with an advanced solid tumor such as melanoma, head and neck, liver or kidney cancer. CDR3 coding DNA: TGTGCCAGCAATCGACAGGGGCCAAACACTGAAGCTTTCTTT. As protein: CASNRQGPNTEAFF.